Listed here are 30 T cell receptor beta chains from one sample, sequenced in a study of blood T cell repertoires in COVID-19. TCRdb keeps only in-frame clones here, not all; method: immunoSEQ multiplex PCR. The data show roughly 200,000 clones, around nine tenths seen once. Sequencing was done on a sample of peripheral blood. The receptors were sampled from a man aged 40-49 years with active or convalescent COVID-19.

The V and J genes are TRBV24-1 and TRBJ1-5; TRBD1 agrees at 8 bases. Germline V lookup: CDR1 KGHDR, CDR2 SFDVKD. The CDR3 is made up of 11 amino acids. CDR3: CGQGRNQPQHF. The CDR3 nucleotides read TGTGGACAGGGGCGTAATCAGCCCCAGCATTTT.

V and J are TRBV7-9 and TRBJ2-7; D is possibly TRBD1 (5 bases). V was clipped by 1 base and J by 5 bases, with 12 bases between them. CDR1 and CDR2 from the germline V gene are SEHNR and FQNEAQ (reference sequence). The CDR3 runs 14 residues. The chain's CDR3 is CASSLGQGVNEQYF. In DNA, the CDR3 is TGTGCCAGCAGCTTAGGGCAGGGCGTCAACGAGCAGTACTTC.

The rearrangement joins TRBV7-3 to TRBJ1-5, with D perhaps matching TRBD1 (5 bases). Germline CDR1 reads SGHTA; CDR2 reads FQGTGA. Trimming left V 6 bases short and J 5 bases short, with 20 bases between. This CDR3 is 16 amino acids long. CDR3 region: CASRDSPAGPHQPQHF. The CDR3, as DNA: TGTGCCAGCAGAGATAGTCCTGCAGGGCCCCATCAGCCCCAGCATTTT.

The V call is TRBV28, the J call TRBJ1-1, with D uncertain. V lost 3 bases and J lost 1, with 15 bases in between. The CDR3 consists of 16 residues. The germline gives CDR1 MDHEN, CDR2 SYDVKM. The DNA for the CDR3 is TGTGCCAGCAGTTTTTCGACGTTCGGAGCGAACACTGAAGCTTTCTTT. Amino acids: CASSFSTFGANTEAFF.

The chain combines TRBV28 with TRBJ1-2; D uncertain. V was clipped by 5 bases and J by 8 bases, with 12 bases between them. This CDR3 is built from 12 residues. The V gene's germline CDR1 is MDHEN and CDR2 SYDVKM. CDR3 coding DNA: TGTGCCAGCAGTCTCCCACATGTAGGCTACACCTTC. It is translated as CASSLPHVGYTF.

This chain joins TRBV27 and TRBJ1-1; D not resolved. The CDR3 contains 14 residues. The V and J ends lost 2 bases and 5 bases respectively, with 12 bases between them. CDR1 is MNHEY and CDR2 is SMNVEV in the germline V gene (reference sequence). The CDR3 loop reads CASSLIGRRTEAFF. CDR3 coding DNA: TGTGCCAGCAGTTTAATAGGGAGGCGGACTGAAGCTTTCTTT.

The rearrangement joins TRBV12-3 or TRBV12-4 to TRBJ2-7; 8 bases map to TRBD1. After removal of 7 bases from V and 5 bases from J, the junction contained 7 bases not matched to a gene. The CDR3 consists of 13 residues. DNA of the CDR3: TGTGCCAGCAAAATGACAGGGGAGGACGAGCAGTACTTC. This codes for CASKMTGEDEQYF.

This clone has only a few counts. V gene TRBV4-2 combines with J gene TRBJ2-7, with a possible D match to TRBD2 (5 bases). Germline loops: CDR1 LGHNA, CDR2 YNFKEQ. The germline V and J ends were trimmed by 0 bases and 3 bases, with 12 bases remaining between them. There are 15 residues in the CDR3. CDR3 nucleotides: TGTGCCAGCAGCCAAGATACTGCCGGAGGCTACGAGCAGTACTTC. Residues: CASSQDTAGGYEQYF.

V usage is TRBV9 and J usage is TRBJ1-3; 7 bases map to TRBD1. Germline CDR1 SGDLS, CDR2 YYNGEE. This CDR3 contains 15 residues. J lost 0 bases, V lost 4 bases, and 4 bases had no gene match. As DNA, the CDR3 is TGTGCCAGCAGCTACCGGGACAGCTCTGGAAACACCATATATTTT. Protein sequence: CASSYRDSSGNTIYF.

This chain links TRBV25-1 with TRBJ2-4; 7 bases are shared with TRBD2. The CDR3 is made up of 15 amino acids. Trimming removed 3 bases from V and 6 bases from J; junction bases left unmatched: 8. Germline values: CDR1 MGHDK, CDR2 SYGVNS. The DNA of the CDR3 is TGTGCCAGCAGTGATCGGGGGGTTAGCGGAAACATTCAGTACTTC. It encodes CASSDRGVSGNIQYF.

This sequence joins TRBV2 and TRBJ2-3; a weak D match, TRBD2 (6 bases). V was shortened by 7 bases and J by 2 bases, with 13 bases between the two germline ends. The CDR3 totals 14 residues. Germline V gives CDR1 SNHLY, CDR2 FYNNEI. The CDR3 coding sequence is TGTGCCAGCATACGGGGGACCTACACAGATACGCAGTATTTT. Amino acids: CASIRGTYTDTQYF. Full variable domain (rest looked up from reference TRBV2 and TRBJ2-3): EPEVTQTPSHQVTQMGQEVILRCVPISNHLYFYWYRQILGQKVEFLVSFYNNEISEKSEIFDDQFSVERPDGSNFTLKIRSTKLEDSAMYFCASIRGTYTDTQYFGPGTRLTVL.

The chain links TRBV28 to TRBJ1-2, with D possibly being TRBD1 (6 bases). Deletions cut 3 bases from V and 8 bases from J, with 16 bases between. This CDR3 has 14 residues. CDR1 is MDHEN and CDR2 is SYDVKM in the germline V gene. The CDR3 DNA reads as TGTGCCAGCAGTTTCCCAGGACAGTTCCGAGGCTACACCTTC. It codes for CASSFPGQFRGYTF.

V is TRBV27 and J is TRBJ2-2; 8 nucleotides line up with TRBD1. CDR1 and CDR2 (germline): MNHEY, SMNVEV (reference sequence). Trimming cost V 2 bases and J 6 bases; bases outside gene matches: 11. This CDR3 contains 17 residues. The CDR3 is CASSLDPSQGASGELFF. The CDR3 DNA reads as TGTGCCAGCAGTTTAGACCCCAGTCAGGGGGCGTCCGGGGAGCTGTTTTTT.

This rearrangement joins TRBV27 to TRBJ2-7; 9 nucleotides agree with TRBD1. The CDR3 is made up of 17 amino acids. Germline lookup yields CDR1 MNHEY and CDR2 SMNVEV (reference sequence). Trimming took 2 bases from V and 2 from J; bases not matched to a gene: 10. Here the CDR3 reads CASSLKPPGQGAYEQYF. The CDR3 DNA reads as TGTGCCAGCAGTTTAAAGCCTCCGGGACAGGGAGCCTACGAGCAGTACTTC.

CDR3 sequence reads: CASSTTGTGGRSGYGYTF. In DNA, the CDR3 is TGTGCCAGTAGTACAACCGGGACAGGGGGCAGGAGTGGCTATGGCTACACCTTC. V is TRBV19 and J is TRBJ1-2; 12 bases map to TRBD1. V lost 4 bases, J lost 4 bases, and 13 bases stayed unmatched. CDR3 size: 18 residues. The germline V gene has CDR1 LNHDA and CDR2 SQIVND (reference sequence). The complete variable domain, with remaining parts taken from reference TRBV19 and TRBJ1-2, reads DGGITQSPKYLFRKEGQNVTLSCEQNLNHDAMYWYRQDPGQGLRLIYYSQIVNDFQKGDIAEGYSVSREKKESFPLTVTSAQKNPTAFYLCASSTTGTGGRSGYGYTFGSGTRLTVV.

This chain joins TRBV4-3 and TRBJ2-3, with D possibly TRBD2 on 5 matching bases. Trimming removed 4 bases at V and 0 bases at J, with 8 bases between. This CDR3 is 14 amino acids long. Germline V gene lookup returns CDR1 LGHNA and CDR2 YSLEER. For the CDR3, the DNA is TGCGCCAGCAGCCGGGCGGGTAGCACAGATACGCAGTATTTT. Translating gives CASSRAGSTDTQYF.

V usage is TRBV18 and J usage is TRBJ1-1; D gene ambiguous. This CDR3 is built from 15 residues. The V end was cut by 3 bases, the J end by 0 bases, with 11 bases between. Germline V gene sequence: CDR1 KGHSH, CDR2 LQKENI. For the CDR3, the DNA is TGTGCCAGCTCACCTGTGACAAGATTGAACACTGAAGCTTTCTTT. Translated, it gives CASSPVTRLNTEAFF.

The chain has TRBV7-2 and TRBJ1-2; no definite D call. V was shortened by 2 bases and J by 8 bases, with 12 bases between the two germline ends. The CDR3 is 13 amino acids. Germline V gives CDR1 SGHTA, CDR2 FQGNSA. The CDR3 DNA follows: TGTGCCAGCAGCTTAACGGAGAAGGTGGGCTACACCTTC. It yields the protein CASSLTEKVGYTF.

The chain joins TRBV27 to TRBJ2-3, with a weak D call TRBD1 (5 bases). The germline V gene encodes CDR1 MNHEY and CDR2 SMNVEV (reference sequence). V gave up 3 bases and J gave up 4 bases, with 11 bases separating them. The CDR3 consists of 14 residues. CDR3 DNA: TGTGCCAGCAGTTTGAATCAGGGCGCAGATACGCAGTATTTT. This codes for CASSLNQGADTQYF.

This CDR3 is CASSQDASGGAETQYF. The CDR3 DNA reads TGTGCCAGCAGCCAAGATGCTAGCGGGGGGGCCGAGACCCAGTACTTC. The chain carries TRBV4-2 and TRBJ2-5; 12 positions match TRBD2. CDR1 and CDR2 (germline): LGHNA, YNFKEQ. With 0 bases clipped from V and 5 bases from J, the junction kept 4 bases outside the gene matches. The CDR3 loop spans 16 amino acids.

This clone was counted ten times or more. V is TRBV10-2 and J is TRBJ2-1, with unresolved D. Per the germline V gene, CDR1 is WSHSY and CDR2 is SAAADI. The CDR3 length is 16 residues. The germline V and J ends were trimmed by 0 bases and 0 bases, with 9 bases remaining between them. Written as DNA, the CDR3 is TGCGCCAGCAGTGAGTCGCTGGCCTTCTCCTACAATGAGCAGTTCTTC. The encoded protein is CASSESLAFSYNEQFF.

The chain couples TRBV5-8 to TRBJ2-2; tentatively, D is TRBD1 (6 bases). The CDR3 has 16 amino acids. CDR1 SGHTS and CDR2 YDEGEE come from the germline V gene. Deletions cut 0 bases from V and 2 bases from J, with 11 bases between. The CDR3 coding sequence is TGTGCCAGCAGCTTGGAGTGGGGACACAACACCGGGGAGCTGTTTTTT. Encoded protein: CASSLEWGHNTGELFF.

The chain joins TRBV7-8 to TRBJ1-2, with D possibly TRBD1 on 6 matching bases. V lost 1 base and J 4 bases, leaving 10 bases between the germline ends. The CDR3 has 14 amino acids. Germline V gives CDR1 SGHVS, CDR2 FQNEAQ. DNA of the CDR3: TGTGCCAGCAGCTTAGAACAGGGAGTCTATGGCTACACCTTC. Translation: CASSLEQGVYGYTF.

The rearrangement joins TRBV12-3 or TRBV12-4 to TRBJ2-6; D is unresolved. This CDR3 contains 12 residues. Trimming took 7 bases from V and 3 from J, leaving 4 bases between them. CDR3 protein: CASNRGANVLTF. The CDR3 DNA reads TGTGCCAGCAATCGTGGGGCCAACGTCCTGACTTTC.

V usage is TRBV7-2 and J usage is TRBJ2-5; 7 nucleotides agree with TRBD2. The length of the CDR3 is 12 residues. CDR1 and CDR2 from the germline V gene are SGHTA and FQGNSA. Unmatched junction bases numbered 8, after V lost 11 bases and J lost 5 bases. The CDR3: CAASGGAETQYF. The DNA for the CDR3 is TGTGCCGCATCGGGGGGAGCGGAGACCCAGTACTTC.

This clone is a singleton in its sample. The chain joins TRBV11-3 to TRBJ2-2; the match to TRBD2 covers 9 bases. This CDR3 contains 16 residues. Germline V gene lookup returns CDR1 SGHNT and CDR2 YENEEA. The trim removed 2 bases at V and 2 bases at J, leaving 3 bases unmatched. CDR3 DNA: TGTGCCAGCAGCTTAATAGCGGGGGCCAACACCGGGGAGCTGTTTTTT. Its protein product is CASSLIAGANTGELFF.

The chain has TRBV11-3 and TRBJ2-7, with TRBD2 matching 11 bases. The germline V gene encodes CDR1 SGHNT and CDR2 YENEEA. CDR3 length equals 15 residues. V lost 5 bases to trimming and J lost 8 bases; unmatched junction nucleotides: 11. The CDR3 sequence: CASSERLAGRSQQYF. DNA for the CDR3: TGTGCCAGCAGCGAGCGACTAGCGGGGAGATCGCAGCAGTACTTC.

The chain employs TRBV2 and TRBJ1-5, with D hard to call. V was shortened by 1 base and J by 3 bases, with 7 bases between the two germline ends. Germline lookup yields CDR1 SNHLY and CDR2 FYNNEI. The CDR3 is 14 residues long. CDR3 DNA sequence: TGTGCCAGCAGTGAAGGGCGGGTCAATCAGCCCCAGCATTTT. It encodes CASSEGRVNQPQHF.

V gene TRBV4-1 combines with J gene TRBJ2-7; TRBD2 agrees at 12 bases. Germline-derived CDR1 and CDR2 are MGHRA and YSYEKL. The CDR3 loop spans 17 amino acids. Trimming at V came to 4 bases and at J to 2 bases, leaving 9 bases not matched to a gene. The CDR3 DNA sequence: TGCGCCAGCAGCCTGGGACTAGCGGGTTCTCACCCCTACGAGCAGTACTTC. It yields the protein CASSLGLAGSHPYEQYF.

The rearrangement links TRBV7-2 to TRBJ2-1; D call uncertain. This CDR3 contains 13 residues. V was cut by 2 bases and J by 7 bases, with 9 bases left in between. The germline gives CDR1 SGHTA, CDR2 FQGNSA. The CDR3 protein is CASSLNSPNEQFF. DNA for the CDR3: TGTGCCAGCAGCTTAAATAGCCCAAATGAGCAGTTCTTC.